A single sample is the source of the 21 T cell receptor beta chains below, sequenced in a study of beta chain features in type 1 diabetes. Expressed TCRB transcripts were sequenced because the entire RNA isolate underwent reverse transcription. Only in-frame clones appear in the TCRdb table, and some are missing; sequencing was by immunoSEQ multiplex PCR. The data hold 130,000 to 150,000 clones, with around a tenth observed a single time. The material sequenced was central memory CD4+ T cells from blood. All receptors come from a man younger than 35 in good health.

This clone was seen a few times. The V gene is TRBV7-8, the J gene TRBJ1-6, with D unresolved. In germline, CDR1 is SGHVS, CDR2 FQNEAQ. V lost 5 bases to trimming and J lost 6 bases, with 11 bases between them. The CDR3 consists of 14 residues. The CDR3 region is CASSPKRSNSPLHF. CDR3 bases: TGTGCCAGCAGCCCAAAGCGCAGTAATTCACCCCTCCACTTT.

The chain combines TRBV7-2 with TRBJ2-5; D perhaps matches TRBD1 (6 bases). Germline V gene lookup returns CDR1 SGHTA and CDR2 FQGNSA. The V gene lost 1 base and the J gene lost 5 bases, with 11 bases spanning the gap. The CDR3 is made up of 14 amino acids. This CDR3 is CASSLVQGRETQYF. CDR3 DNA sequence: TGTGCCAGCAGCTTAGTACAGGGAAGGGAGACCCAGTACTTC.

The chain links TRBV18 to TRBJ2-7, with 9 nucleotides matching TRBD1. The V gene's germline CDR1 is KGHSH and CDR2 LQKENI. V lost 8 bases to trimming and J lost 6 bases; unmatched junction nucleotides: 14. This CDR3 region has 15 residues. DNA of the CDR3: TGTGCCAGCCAATTCAGCCGGGACAGGGCGGCCGAGCAGTACTTC. Amino acids: CASQFSRDRAAEQYF.

Only a few counts were recorded for this clone. The rearrangement uses TRBV7-9 and TRBJ2-7; D is ambiguous. V was trimmed by 5 bases and J by 2 bases, leaving 7 bases between them. Germline CDR1 SEHNR, CDR2 FQNEAQ (reference sequence). The CDR3 contains 12 residues. CDR3 DNA sequence: TGTGCCAGCAGCAACATACCCTACGAGCAGTACTTC. Translation gives CASSNIPYEQYF.

In this sample, this clone turned up a few times. Written as DNA, the CDR3 is TGTGCCAGCAGCTTAGAAGGGACAGACTATGGCTACACCTTC. It translates to CASSLEGTDYGYTF. The chain couples TRBV7-9 to TRBJ1-2; 7 bases agree with TRBD1. V trimming: 1 base; J trimming: 3 bases; junction bases outside the gene matches: 2. Per the germline V gene, CDR1 is SEHNR and CDR2 is FQNEAQ (reference sequence). This CDR3 region has 14 residues.

The chain carries TRBV5-5 and TRBJ1-6; D gene unclear. Germline CDR1 SGHKS, CDR2 YYEKEE (reference sequence). This CDR3 contains 14 residues. Trimming cost V 0 bases and J 4 bases, with 5 bases left between them. The CDR3 sequence is CASSLGQYNSPLHF. In DNA form, the CDR3 reads TGTGCCAGCAGCTTGGGACAATATAATTCACCCCTCCACTTT.

This rearrangement joins TRBV5-5 to TRBJ1-1; possibly TRBD1 for D (5 bases). Germline V gene data show CDR1 as SGHKS and CDR2 as YYEKEE (reference sequence). This CDR3 is built from 14 residues. The V end was cut by 0 bases, the J end by 5 bases, with 11 bases between. The CDR3 coding sequence is TGTGCCAGCAGCTTGGAACCTCACAGGACTGAAGCTTTCTTT. It yields the protein CASSLEPHRTEAFF.

This clone was seen only a few times. The chain has TRBV11-2 and TRBJ1-2, with 10 nucleotides matching TRBD1. V lost 3 bases and J lost 8; bases outside the gene matches: 6. This CDR3 is built from 14 residues. In germline, CDR1 is SGHAT, CDR2 FQNNGV. This CDR3 reads CASSLQGTGVGYTF. DNA for the CDR3: TGTGCCAGCAGCTTGCAAGGGACAGGGGTCGGCTACACCTTC.

The chain combines TRBV6-1 with TRBJ1-4; possibly TRBD1 for D (5 bases). CDR3 length equals 14 residues. The V end was cut by 3 bases, the J end by 10 bases, with 15 bases between. Germline-derived CDR1 and CDR2 are MNHNS and SASEGT. The CDR3 loop is CASSDIRVVGKLFF. As DNA, the CDR3 is TGTGCCAGCAGTGACATCAGGGTGGTAGGAAAACTGTTTTTT.

This clone was recorded a few times. The genes are TRBV19 and TRBJ2-2; D might be TRBD2 (6 bases). Germline V CDR1 and CDR2: LNHDA, SQIVND (reference sequence). V dropped 3 bases and J dropped 2 bases, with 13 bases sitting between them. The CDR3 consists of 16 residues. The CDR3 region is CASSMGWGTNTGELFF. The CDR3 bases are TGTGCCAGTAGTATGGGGTGGGGGACTAACACCGGGGAGCTGTTTTTT.

The CDR3 loop is CASSQEWRATDTQYF. The CDR3, as DNA: TGCGCCAGCAGCCAAGAGTGGCGGGCCACAGATACGCAGTATTTT. This chain connects TRBV4-3 to TRBJ2-3; D is possibly TRBD2 (5 bases). Trimming took off 0 bases at V and 2 bases at J, with 9 bases between the two ends. The CDR3 runs 15 residues. Germline V gene sequence: CDR1 LGHNA, CDR2 YSLEER.

This clone has more than one count but fewer than ten. V and J are TRBV5-1 and TRBJ2-3; 9 bases are a match to TRBD1. This CDR3 has 15 residues. Per germline, CDR1 SGHRS and CDR2 YFSETQ. J was trimmed by 2 bases and V by 2 bases; bases with no gene match: 3. The CDR3 is CASSLQGAYTDTQYF. Here the CDR3 DNA reads TGCGCCAGCAGCTTACAGGGGGCTTACACAGATACGCAGTATTTT.

The genes are TRBV10-2 and TRBJ2-3, with D possibly matching TRBD1 (5 bases). With 3 bases removed from V and 9 bases from J, the gap between germline ends came to 16 bases. The germline gives CDR1 WSHSY, CDR2 SAAADI. CDR3 length: 14 residues. Written as DNA, the CDR3 is TGCGCCAGCAGTGAAATAGGGGATGGGGCCACGCAGTATTTT. This gives the protein CASSEIGDGATQYF.

This clone was counted a few times. J is TRBJ2-7 and V is TRBV11-2; D is ambiguous. The CDR3 runs 13 residues. CDR1 SGHAT and CDR2 FQNNGV come from the germline V gene. The V and J ends lost 0 bases and 0 bases respectively, with 3 bases between them. CDR3 amino acids: CASSLDSSYEQYF. In DNA form, the CDR3 reads TGTGCCAGCAGCTTAGACAGCTCCTACGAGCAGTACTTC.

The chain recombines TRBV14 with TRBJ2-1, with D tentatively TRBD2 (6 bases). The germline CDR1 and CDR2 sequences are SGHDN and FVKESK. V was shortened by 0 bases and J by 4 bases, with 13 bases between the two germline ends. The CDR3 length is 16 residues. The CDR3 reads CASSQDWRGTYNEQFF. CDR3 coding DNA: TGTGCCAGCAGCCAAGATTGGAGGGGAACTTACAATGAGCAGTTCTTC.

The chain uses TRBV5-1 and TRBJ2-3; TRBD2 matches 11 bases. Germline V gives CDR1 SGHRS, CDR2 YFSETQ. Trimming took 1 base from V and 4 from J; bases not matched to a gene: 5. There are 16 residues in the CDR3. CDR3 residues: CASSLLTSGGADTQYF. CDR3 sequence (DNA): TGCGCCAGCAGCTTGTTAACTAGCGGGGGTGCAGATACGCAGTATTTT.

The V and J genes are TRBV5-4 and TRBJ2-3, with 7 positions matching TRBD1. Germline V gives CDR1 SGHNT, CDR2 YYREEE (reference sequence). CDR3 length: 14 amino acids. V was pared by 4 bases and J by 2 bases, with 4 bases of the junction left unmatched. The DNA of the CDR3 is TGTGCCAGCAGCCCGGGACAGAACACAGATACGCAGTATTTT. It yields the protein CASSPGQNTDTQYF.

V and J are TRBV5-1 and TRBJ1-2, with D tentatively TRBD1 (5 bases). CDR1 SGHRS and CDR2 YFSETQ come from the germline V gene. The V and J ends lost 4 bases and 0 bases respectively, with 13 bases between them. The CDR3 runs 15 residues. The CDR3, as DNA: TGCGCCAGCAGCGCGGCAGGGAATTCTAACTATGGCTACACCTTC. Amino acid sequence: CASSAAGNSNYGYTF.

This clone appeared a few times. The chain uses TRBV4-3 and TRBJ1-2, with 8 positions matching TRBD1. J lost 7 bases, V lost 3 bases, and 13 bases had no gene match. The CDR3 is 16 amino acids. Germline CDR1 LGHNA, CDR2 YSLEER. As DNA, the CDR3 is TGCGCCAGCAGCCAGGGGACCGCAGGGGGCGTAAGTGGCTACACCTTC. Protein sequence: CASSQGTAGGVSGYTF.

A few counts support this clone. The genes are TRBV18 and TRBJ2-5; 9 bases line up with TRBD2. The CDR3 consists of 18 residues. V dropped 3 bases and J dropped 0; count of bases not matched to a gene: 11. Germline V lookup: CDR1 KGHSH, CDR2 LQKENI. The CDR3 loop reads CASSPVVLAGIYQETQYF. The CDR3 region has the DNA TGTGCCAGCTCACCGGTGGTGCTAGCGGGGATATACCAAGAGACCCAGTACTTC.

The V call is TRBV14, the J call TRBJ1-4, with D maybe TRBD1 (6 bases). The V gene's germline CDR1 is SGHDN and CDR2 FVKESK. The CDR3 is made up of 16 amino acids. The V and J ends lost 1 base and 8 bases respectively, with 17 bases between them. This chain's CDR3 is CASSQGLRQGREKLFF. In nucleotides, the CDR3 is TGTGCCAGCAGCCAAGGGTTGAGGCAGGGGCGGGAAAAACTGTTTTTT.